A single sample is the source of the 19 T cell receptor beta chains below, sequenced in a study of blood T cells in healthy people across ages. The authors ran a second PCR of roughly 6 to 12 cycles using a sample-barcoded 5' primer and a J-beta primer mix. TCRdb redid the calling of the 5' RACE reads with MiXCR, one entry per CDR3 protein. The sample lists 550,000 to 700,000 distinct CDR3 sequences, about 26% occurring once. The sample comprised blood. These receptor sequences come from a woman aged 70-85 years in good health.

This clonotype was found a few times. The chain joins TRBV6-2 or TRBV6-3 to TRBJ2-1, with D unclear. Germline V gives CDR1 MNHEY, CDR2 SVGEGT. CDR3 length: 13 residues. Trimming stripped 8 bases from V and 4 bases from J, with 12 bases between. The CDR3 nucleotides are TGTGCCAGCTTCGGTGGGGTGTACAATGAGCAGTTCTTC. It is translated as CASFGGVYNEQFF.

The CDR3 loop reads CASRRGSDTQYF. The DNA of the CDR3 is TGTGCCAGCCGGCGGGGCTCAGATACGCAGTATTTT. The chain combines TRBV6-6 with TRBJ2-3, with D maybe TRBD2 (6 bases). The germline CDR1 and CDR2 sequences are MNHNY and SVGAGI (reference sequence). With 8 bases removed from V and 4 bases from J, the gap between germline ends came to 10 bases. This CDR3 region has 12 residues.

This chain links TRBV27 with TRBJ1-2; TRBD1 is a possible D gene (5 bases). The CDR3 consists of 13 residues. Germline V gene data show CDR1 as MNHEY and CDR2 as SMNVEV (reference sequence). With 2 bases removed from V and 4 bases from J, the gap between germline ends came to 8 bases. The CDR3 bases are TGTGCCAGCAGTTTAAGGGACTCCTATGGCTACACCTTC. Amino acids: CASSLRDSYGYTF.

The rearrangement links TRBV19 to TRBJ1-4; D remains unclear. V lost 6 bases to trimming and J lost 7 bases, with 12 bases between them. This CDR3 comprises 13 residues. Germline CDR1 reads LNHDA; CDR2 reads SQIVND (reference sequence). CDR3 in DNA: TGTGCCAGTAGGATGGACCGTTTTGAAAAACTGTTTTTT. Protein sequence: CASRMDRFEKLFF.

This clonotype has more than one count but fewer than ten. V and J are TRBV7-8 and TRBJ2-1; D is possibly TRBD2 (6 bases). CDR3 length: 16 amino acids. V dropped 1 base and J dropped 3 bases, with 13 bases sitting between them. Germline values: CDR1 SGHVS, CDR2 FQNEAQ. The CDR3 DNA follows: TGTGCCAGCAGCTTAGGAGATCGGGGGAACTACAATGAGCAGTTCTTC. It codes for CASSLGDRGNYNEQFF.

This clonotype has more than one count but fewer than ten. CDR3 nucleotide sequence: TGTGCCAGCGGTCCAGGAACCTACGTCCAGCAGTACTTC. It is translated as CASGPGTYVQQYF. The V gene is TRBV27, the J gene TRBJ2-7; D is ambiguous. The CDR3 extends over 13 amino acids. V lost 8 bases to trimming and J lost 8 bases, with 19 bases between them. The germline gives CDR1 MNHEY, CDR2 SMNVEV (reference sequence).

In this sample, this clonotype turned up a few times. The rearrangement uses TRBV7-2 and TRBJ2-5; D unresolved. Deletions cut 0 bases from V and 1 base from J, with 15 bases between. CDR3 size: 17 residues. Germline lookup yields CDR1 SGHTA and CDR2 FQGNSA. CDR3 DNA sequence: TGTGCCAGCAGCTTAGCGCGCCCCGGACGGGCCCAAGAGACCCAGTACTTC. This encodes CASSLARPGRAQETQYF.

The J gene is TRBJ2-1, the V gene TRBV18; no reliable D call. This CDR3 is 15 amino acids long. CDR1 and CDR2 (germline): KGHSH, LQKENI. V lost 3 bases and J lost 5, with 14 bases in between. Written as DNA, the CDR3 is TGTGCCAGCTCACCTTTCGTGCGGCGGAACAATGAGCAGTTCTTC. This sequence encodes CASSPFVRRNNEQFF.

The chain uses TRBV7-2 and TRBJ2-5; 10 nucleotides line up with TRBD2. The V and J ends lost 0 bases and 0 bases, in that order; junction bases with no gene match: 4. CDR1 SGHTA and CDR2 FQGNSA come from the germline V gene. The length of the CDR3 is 17 residues. The CDR3 nucleotides are TGTGCCAGCAGCTTAGCCCGGACTAGCGGAGACCAAGAGACCCAGTACTTC. Its protein product is CASSLARTSGDQETQYF.

This chain joins TRBV6-2 or TRBV6-3 and TRBJ1-2, with D perhaps TRBD1 (5 bases). Germline V gene sequence: CDR1 MNHEY, CDR2 SVGEGT. The CDR3 totals 15 residues. The V end was cut by 3 bases, the J end by 3 bases, with 14 bases between. The CDR3, as DNA: TGTGCCAGCAGTTATGCAGGGCAGCTGGACTATGGCTACACCTTC. Translating it yields CASSYAGQLDYGYTF.

This clonotype was observed a few times. The chain is built from TRBV4-3 and TRBJ2-7; 11 bases align to TRBD1. The CDR3 runs 16 residues. After removal of 0 bases from V and 3 bases from J, the junction contained 4 bases not matched to a gene. Germline V lookup: CDR1 LGHNA, CDR2 YSLEER. The CDR3 loop reads CASSQETGQGDYEQYF. DNA of the CDR3: TGCGCCAGCAGCCAAGAGACGGGACAGGGGGACTACGAGCAGTACTTC.

This rearrangement joins TRBV18 to TRBJ2-3; no clear D. In germline, CDR1 is KGHSH, CDR2 LQKENI. This CDR3 is built from 13 residues. Trimming shortened V by 4 bases and J by 0 bases, and 5 bases separated the two germline ends. The CDR3 region is CASSQSSTDTQYF. The CDR3 region has the DNA TGTGCCAGCTCACAAAGTAGCACAGATACGCAGTATTTT.

This clonotype has ten or more counts. The chain uses TRBV20-1 and TRBJ1-1, with TRBD1 matching 9 bases. The CDR3 is 14 amino acids. V lost 3 bases and J lost 6; bases outside the gene matches: 8. CDR1 and CDR2 (germline): DFQATT, SNEGSKA (reference sequence). CDR3 nucleotides: TGCAGTGCTAGTAGTGGACAGGGGTACGCTGAAGCTTTCTTT. Translated: CSASSGQGYAEAFF.

The rearrangement links TRBV7-2 to TRBJ1-6; 7 bases fit TRBD1. The CDR3 length is 16 residues. The germline V gene encodes CDR1 SGHTA and CDR2 FQGNSA. Germline trimming cut 6 bases from V and 4 bases from J; bases unmatched to any gene: 9. CDR3 sequence: CASSPDRVGYNSPLHF. The CDR3 coding sequence is TGTGCCAGCAGTCCCGACAGGGTCGGTTATAATTCACCCCTCCACTTT.

The CDR3 loop reads CASSFFFRANTEAFF. The CDR3 nucleotides are TGTGCCAGCAGCTTTTTCTTCAGAGCGAACACTGAAGCTTTCTTT. The V call is TRBV11-1, the J call TRBJ1-1; D not resolved. The CDR3 length is 15 residues. Trimming took off 3 bases at V and 1 base at J, with 12 bases between the two ends. Germline-derived CDR1 and CDR2 are SGHAT and FQDESV (reference sequence).

This clonotype was seen a few times. The genes are TRBV29-1 and TRBJ1-3; the D gene is possibly TRBD1 (5 bases). The V end lost 4 bases, the J end lost 5 bases, and 18 bases lay between the germline ends. In germline, CDR1 is SQVTM, CDR2 ANQGSEA. The CDR3 totals 15 residues. The CDR3 nucleotides are TGCAGCGTTGGCGGTGGGGCAAGTTCGAGAAACACCATATATTTT. Amino acid sequence: CSVGGGASSRNTIYF.

In this sample, this clonotype turned up a few times. The J gene is TRBJ1-4, the V gene TRBV15; D is unclear. CDR1 is LNHNV, CDR2 YYDKDF, per germline (reference sequence). This CDR3 contains 16 residues. V lost 1 base and J 3 bases, leaving 12 bases between the germline ends. DNA of the CDR3: TGTGCCACCAGCAGAGCCCGTGTGGGGTCTAATGAAAAACTGTTTTTT. Translating it yields CATSRARVGSNEKLFF.

J is TRBJ1-2 and V is TRBV5-6; TRBD1 matches 7 bases. The CDR3 spans 15 residues. Germline values: CDR1 SGHDT, CDR2 YYEEEE. The V and J ends lost 2 bases and 4 bases, in that order; junction bases with no gene match: 8. The CDR3 DNA follows: TGTGCCAGCAGCTTAAGAGGGGGCGATGGCTATGGCTACACCTTC. Protein sequence: CASSLRGGDGYGYTF.

The chain couples TRBV12-3 or TRBV12-4 to TRBJ1-1; D is undetermined. Trimming cost V 7 bases and J 5 bases, with 17 bases left between them. This CDR3 is 14 amino acids long. DNA of the CDR3: TGTGCCAGCATTAACCCTCCCCTGAGAACTGAAGCTTTCTTT. Amino acids: CASINPPLRTEAFF.